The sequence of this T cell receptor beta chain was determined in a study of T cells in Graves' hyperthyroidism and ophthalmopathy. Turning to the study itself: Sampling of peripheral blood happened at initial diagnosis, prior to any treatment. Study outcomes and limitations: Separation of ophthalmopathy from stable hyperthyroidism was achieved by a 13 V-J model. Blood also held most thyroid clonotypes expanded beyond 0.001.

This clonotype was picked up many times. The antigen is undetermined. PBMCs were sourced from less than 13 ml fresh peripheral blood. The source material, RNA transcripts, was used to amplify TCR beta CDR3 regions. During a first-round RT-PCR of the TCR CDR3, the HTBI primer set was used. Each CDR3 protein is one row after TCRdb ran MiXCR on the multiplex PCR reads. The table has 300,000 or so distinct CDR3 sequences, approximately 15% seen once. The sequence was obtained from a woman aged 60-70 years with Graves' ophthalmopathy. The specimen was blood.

The CDR3 is CASSLLGRGSIETQYF. For the CDR3, the DNA is TGTGCCAGCAGCTTACTCGGCAGGGGAAGTATTGAGACCCAGTACTTC. This sequence joins TRBV7-9 and TRBJ2-5, with D possibly matching TRBD1 (6 bases). Between the trimmed V and J ends, which lost 2 bases and 5 bases, there was a span of 18 bases. The germline CDR1 and CDR2 sequences are SEHNR and FQNEAQ (reference sequence). This CDR3 comprises 16 residues.